This T cell receptor beta chain was captured by sequencing in a study of cytomegalovirus exposure and HLA in healthy donors. Study-level information: Among several hundred genotyped donors, around 82% fell in the Caucasian-associated ancestry cluster.

In the PCR, 60 Vbeta and 13 Jbeta primers were used. Assay: immunoSEQ multiplex PCR; the TCRdb copy retains only in-frame clones and omits some. The sample contains more than 100,000 clones, around 76% of which appear only once. This receptor was identified in a man aged 55 to 70 in good health and CMV-seropositive. Sequencing was done on a sample of PBMCs.

The chain's CDR3 is CASSRQGRSGNTIYF. CDR3 in DNA: TGTGCCAGCAGTAGACAGGGGAGATCTGGAAACACCATATATTTT. This rearrangement joins TRBV28 to TRBJ1-3, with TRBD1 matching over 8 bases. The V segment lost 5 bases and the J segment 1 base; nucleotides outside the gene matches: 4. The CDR3 extends over 15 amino acids. CDR1 MDHEN and CDR2 SYDVKM come from the germline V gene.